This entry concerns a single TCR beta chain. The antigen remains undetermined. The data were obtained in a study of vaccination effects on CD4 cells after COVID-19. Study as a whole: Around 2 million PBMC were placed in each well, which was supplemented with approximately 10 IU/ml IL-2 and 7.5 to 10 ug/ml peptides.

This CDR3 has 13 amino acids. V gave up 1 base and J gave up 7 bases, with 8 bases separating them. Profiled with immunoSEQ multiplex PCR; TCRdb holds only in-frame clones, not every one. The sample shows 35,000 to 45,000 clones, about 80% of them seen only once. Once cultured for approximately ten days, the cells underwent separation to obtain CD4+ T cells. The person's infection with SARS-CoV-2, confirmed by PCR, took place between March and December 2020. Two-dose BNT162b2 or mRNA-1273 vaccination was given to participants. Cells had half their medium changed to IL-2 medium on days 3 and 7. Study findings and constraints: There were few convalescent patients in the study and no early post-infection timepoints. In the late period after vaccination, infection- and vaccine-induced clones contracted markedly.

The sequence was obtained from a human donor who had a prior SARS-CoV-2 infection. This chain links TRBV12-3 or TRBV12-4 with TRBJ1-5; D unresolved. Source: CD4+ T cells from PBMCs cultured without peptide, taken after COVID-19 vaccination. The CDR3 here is CASSLEEKQPQHF. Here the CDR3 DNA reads TGTGCCAGCAGTTTAGAGGAGAAACAGCCCCAGCATTTT.